This T cell receptor (beta chain) originates from a study of metastatic and nonmetastatic thyroid tumors (dated by TCRdb to the early 2020s). Study-wide context: Repertoires were compared across peripheral blood and tumor or nodule tissue samples from malignant and benign thyroid patients. Study-level results and caveats: TCR beta diversity was reported as significantly higher in malignant tumors than in benign nodules, in both blood and tumor samples.

Libraries were built with PCR. The run used an Illumina HiSeq 4000. High-throughput sequencing was used to profile the TCR beta-chain CDR3 region of every patient. In the paper's pipeline: CDR3 differences across clinicopathological groups were used to build a classifier for discriminating distant-metastatic papillary thyroid cancer patients. The Shannon index was used to assess repertoire diversity, and the Morisita-Horn index was used to assess tumor-blood repertoire similarity. In TCRdb, the public reads were trimmed at Q25 with fastp and aligned with MiXCR, with productive beta chains retained. TCRdb's processing, not the authors' own work, is the source of the V and J calls. The sample profile shows around 20,000 clones; about a third of them were found once. Jointly, the top ten make up 29% of the sample. The germline V gene sets CDR1 to SGHRS and CDR2 to YFSETQ. Deletion took 3 bases off V and 9 bases off J, with a span of 12 bases between the germline ends. From its cysteine to its phenylalanine, the CDR3 spans 12 amino acids. The read is trimmed to its CDR3 DNA, 36 bases read in frame from base 1.

This clone appeared a single time. Its antigen specificity is not known. No base quality information exists; no much larger clone differs at one position. A single read makes a weak case. None of the patients had been given any treatment before thyroid surgery. Patient clinical samples collected from 2012 to 2018 were retrospectively analysed using T-cell receptor beta sequencing. The sequenced sample consisted of tumor tissue. The sequence came from a female donor with papillary thyroid cancer or a benign thyroid nodule (not recorded which). Some clones in this sample may be carry-over from other donors' samples. This chain is built from TRBV5-1 and TRBJ1-2, with the D gene too uncertain to name. CDR3 sequence: CASSSDAESYTF. In nucleotides, the sequence is TGCGCCAGCAGCTCGGACGCGGAGAGCTACACCTTC.